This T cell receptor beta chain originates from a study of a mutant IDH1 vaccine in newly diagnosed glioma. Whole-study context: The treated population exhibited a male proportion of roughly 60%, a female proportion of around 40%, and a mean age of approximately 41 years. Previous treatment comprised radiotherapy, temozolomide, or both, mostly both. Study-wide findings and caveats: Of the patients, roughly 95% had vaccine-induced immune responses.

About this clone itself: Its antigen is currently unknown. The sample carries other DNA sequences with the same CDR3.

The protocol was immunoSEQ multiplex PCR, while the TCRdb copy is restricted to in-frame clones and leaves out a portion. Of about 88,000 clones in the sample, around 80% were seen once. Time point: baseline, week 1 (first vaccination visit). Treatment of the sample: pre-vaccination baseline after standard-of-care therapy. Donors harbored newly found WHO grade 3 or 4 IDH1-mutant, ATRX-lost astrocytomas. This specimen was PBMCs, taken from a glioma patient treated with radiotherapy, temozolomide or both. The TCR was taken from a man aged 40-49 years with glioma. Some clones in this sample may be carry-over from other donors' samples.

CDR3 sequence (DNA): TGTGCCAGCAGTTTGGTGAACACTGAAGCTTTCTTT. This gives the protein CASSLVNTEAFF. This chain joins TRBV6-6 and TRBJ1-1; no clear D gene. Trimming shortened V by 4 bases and J by 0 bases, and 3 bases separated the two germline ends. CDR3 length: 12 amino acids. Germline lookup yields CDR1 MNHNY and CDR2 SVGAGI (reference sequence).